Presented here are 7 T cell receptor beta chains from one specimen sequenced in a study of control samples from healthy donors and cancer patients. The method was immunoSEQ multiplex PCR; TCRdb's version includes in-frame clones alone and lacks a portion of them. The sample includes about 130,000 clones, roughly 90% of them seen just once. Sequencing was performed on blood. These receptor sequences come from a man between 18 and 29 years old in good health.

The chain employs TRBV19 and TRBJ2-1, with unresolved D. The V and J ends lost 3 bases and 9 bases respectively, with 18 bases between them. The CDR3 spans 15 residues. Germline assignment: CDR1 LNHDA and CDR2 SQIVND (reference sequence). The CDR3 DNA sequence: TGTGCCAGTAGTATCGATCGGCCTACCTCCGGTGAGCAGTTCTTC. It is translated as CASSIDRPTSGEQFF.

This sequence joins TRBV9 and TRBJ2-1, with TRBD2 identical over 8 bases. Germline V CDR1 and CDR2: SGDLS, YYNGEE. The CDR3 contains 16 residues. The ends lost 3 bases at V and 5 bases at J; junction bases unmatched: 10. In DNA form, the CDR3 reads TGTGCCAGCAGCGGAGGGGTTAGCGGGACTGACAATGAGCAGTTCTTC. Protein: CASSGGVSGTDNEQFF. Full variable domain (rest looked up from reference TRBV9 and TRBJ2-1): DSGVTQTPKHLITATGQRVTLRCSPRSGDLSVYWYQQSLDQGLQFLIQYYNGEERAKGNILERFSAQQFPDLHSELNLSSLELGDSALYFCASSGGVSGTDNEQFFGPGTRLTVL.

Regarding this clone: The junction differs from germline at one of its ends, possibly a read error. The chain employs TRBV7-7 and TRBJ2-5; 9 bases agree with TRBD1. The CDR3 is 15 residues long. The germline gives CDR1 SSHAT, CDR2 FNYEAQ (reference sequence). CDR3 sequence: CASSSQGQGQETQYF. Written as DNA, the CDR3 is TGTGCTAGCAGCTCCCAGGGACAGGGACAAGAGACCCAGTACTTC.

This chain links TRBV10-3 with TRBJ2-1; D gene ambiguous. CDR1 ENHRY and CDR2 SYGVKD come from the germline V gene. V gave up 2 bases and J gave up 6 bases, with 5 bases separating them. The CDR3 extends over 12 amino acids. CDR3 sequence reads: CAISESSNEQFF. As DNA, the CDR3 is TGTGCCATCAGTGAGAGTTCCAATGAGCAGTTCTTC.

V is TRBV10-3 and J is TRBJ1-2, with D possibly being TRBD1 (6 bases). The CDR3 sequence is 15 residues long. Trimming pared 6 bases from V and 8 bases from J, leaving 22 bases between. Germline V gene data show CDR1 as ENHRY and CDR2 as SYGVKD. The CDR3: CAIRPGGQTSRGYTF. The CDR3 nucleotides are TGTGCCATCAGGCCGGGAGGACAGACATCGAGGGGCTACACCTTC.

CDR3 bases: TGTGCCAGCACCACTCTTCAGGATACGCAGTATTTT. Protein: CASTTLQDTQYF. V gene TRBV2 combines with J gene TRBJ2-3, with D unresolved. CDR1 SNHLY and CDR2 FYNNEI come from the germline V gene. Trimming shortened V by 7 bases and J by 6 bases, and 11 bases separated the two germline ends. This CDR3 is built from 12 residues. The full variable domain, rest sourced from reference TRBV2 and TRBJ2-3, is EPEVTQTPSHQVTQMGQEVILRCVPISNHLYFYWYRQILGQKVEFLVSFYNNEISEKSEIFDDQFSVERPDGSNFTLKIRSTKLEDSAMYFCASTTLQDTQYFGPGTRLTVL.

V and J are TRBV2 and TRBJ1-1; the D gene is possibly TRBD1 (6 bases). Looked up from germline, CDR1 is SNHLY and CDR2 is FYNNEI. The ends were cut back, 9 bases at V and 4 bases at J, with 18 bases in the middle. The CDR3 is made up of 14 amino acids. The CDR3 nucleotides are TGTGCCAGTTCTAGGGGGAAGTCGGTCACTGAAGCTTTCTTT. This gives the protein CASSRGKSVTEAFF.